This TCR beta chain was documented in a study of siplizumab effects on memory and regulatory T cells. The ends lost 3 bases at V and 1 base at J; junction bases unmatched: 10. Germline V gene data show CDR1 as LNHDA and CDR2 as SQIVND (reference sequence). The CDR3 is made up of 17 amino acids. Sequenced by immunoSEQ multiplex PCR; TCRdb stores in-frame clones only, minus some. The sample carries 45,000 to 60,000 clones, roughly 87% recorded once. The chain couples TRBV19 to TRBJ1-1; 8 bases map to TRBD1. The source material was naive CD8+ T cells sorted from blood. This clonotype was sampled from a human donor in good health. The CDR3 nucleotides are TGTGCCAGTAGTATTTCACGACCGGGACAGGCGAACACTGAAGCTTTCTTT. This sequence encodes CASSISRPGQANTEAFF. The variable domain in full, with the rest retrieved from reference TRBV19 and TRBJ1-1, is DGGITQSPKYLFRKEGQNVTLSCEQNLNHDAMYWYRQDPGQGLRLIYYSQIVNDFQKGDIAEGYSVSREKKESFPLTVTSAQKNPTAFYLCASSISRPGQANTEAFFGQGTRLTVV.